This T cell receptor beta chain was recovered during a study of OX40 agonist ivuxolimab in advanced cancers. Study summary: Enrollees could have had prior anti-PD-1, anti-PD-L1 or anti-CTLA-4 therapy, which about 40% had received.

The data were produced by immunoSEQ multiplex PCR, yet TCRdb's version contains in-frame clones alone and is incomplete. The repertoire holds about 42,000 clones, with 70% to 90% as singletons. The CDR3 sequence is 14 residues long. V was trimmed by 6 bases and J by 5 bases, leaving 14 bases between them. The germline gives CDR1 SGHTA, CDR2 FQGNSA. The chain joins TRBV7-2 to TRBJ1-5; D ambiguous. The clonotype comes from an adult with an advanced solid tumor such as melanoma, head and neck, liver or kidney cancer. Here the sequenced sample was CD4+ or CD8+ T cells sorted from blood, taken in a trial of the OX40 agonist ivuxolimab. CDR3 sequence (DNA): TGTGCCAGCAGTCCGGACCTAGATTATCAGCCCCAGCATTTT. It codes for CASSPDLDYQPQHF. Complete variable domain (other parts from reference TRBV7-2 and TRBJ1-5): GAGVSQSPSNKVTEKGKDVELRCDPISGHTALYWYRQSLGQGLEFLIYFQGNSAPDKSGLPSDRFSAERTGGSVSTLTIQRTQQEDSAVYLCASSPDLDYQPQHFGDGTRLSIL.